The rows below give T cell receptor beta chains drawn from one sample of a study of blood T cell repertoires in COVID-19. TCRdb's table, derived via immunoSEQ multiplex PCR, lists solely in-frame clones and lacks some. The sample has 56,000 or so clones, about 85% seen once. Source material: peripheral blood. These receptors came from a woman of 80 years or more with acute or convalescent COVID-19. The CDR3 runs from the conserved cysteine through the conserved F or W. D genes are given only for firm matches. Size is omitted from some rows. Given values are once, few, many or a class for expanded clones.

D gene: .
V gene: TRBV18
clone size: .
J gene: TRBJ1-5
CDR3 protein: CASSFGQRGNQPQHF
CDR3 DNA: TGTGCCAGCTCATTTGGACAAAGGGGCAATCAGCCCCAGCATTTT

D gene: .
V gene: TRBV18
clone size: few
J gene: TRBJ2-7
CDR3 protein: CASSPVGSGEQYF
CDR3 DNA: TGTGCCAGCTCACCAGTCGGGTCGGGCGAGCAGTACTTC

D gene: .
V gene: TRBV27
clone size: .
J gene: TRBJ2-2
CDR3 protein: CASSWDTYTGELFF
CDR3 DNA: TGTGCCAGCAGCTGGGACACCTACACCGGGGAGCTGTTTTTT

D gene: .
V gene: TRBV11-3
clone size: .
J gene: TRBJ2-3
CDR3 protein: CASSSQGAGDTQYF
CDR3 DNA: TGTGCCAGCAGCTCACAGGGAGCCGGAGATACGCAGTATTTT

D gene: .
V gene: TRBV27
clone size: .
J gene: TRBJ2-1
CDR3 protein: CASAGGLSSYNEQFF
CDR3 DNA: TGTGCCAGCGCAGGTGGTCTGAGCTCCTACAATGAGCAGTTCTTC

D gene: .
V gene: TRBV19
clone size: .
J gene: TRBJ2-5
CDR3 protein: CASSILGTEETQYF
CDR3 DNA: TGTGCCAGTAGTATTTTGGGGACTGAAGAGACCCAGTACTTC

D gene: .
V gene: TRBV18
clone size: .
J gene: TRBJ1-5
CDR3 protein: CASSPRQDQPQHF
CDR3 DNA: TGTGCCAGCTCACCGCGACAAGATCAACCCCAGCATTTT

D gene: .
V gene: TRBV7-9
clone size: .
J gene: TRBJ1-2
CDR3 protein: CASSSEVAFYTF
CDR3 DNA: TGTGCCAGCAGCTCAGAGGTGGCTTTCTACACCTTC

D gene: .
V gene: TRBV3-1/TRBV3-2
clone size: .
J gene: TRBJ2-3
CDR3 protein: CASSQGGTDTQYF
CDR3 DNA: TGTGCCAGCAGCCAGGGCGGGACAGATACGCAGTATTTT

D gene: .
V gene: TRBV29-1
clone size: .
J gene: TRBJ1-1
CDR3 protein: CSVSTGMNTEAFF
CDR3 DNA: TGCAGCGTTTCTACAGGGATGAACACTGAAGCTTTCTTT

D gene: TRBD1
V gene: TRBV19
clone size: .
J gene: TRBJ1-2
CDR3 protein: CASSPTGDYGYTF
CDR3 DNA: TGTGCCAGTAGTCCAACAGGGGACTATGGCTACACCTTC

D gene: .
V gene: TRBV19
clone size: .
J gene: TRBJ2-1
CDR3 protein: CASSISGGSYNEQFF
CDR3 DNA: TGTGCCAGTAGTATATCCGGGGGCTCCTACAATGAGCAGTTCTTC

D gene: .
V gene: TRBV30
clone size: few
J gene: TRBJ1-1
CDR3 protein: CAWRDYWTEAFF
CDR3 DNA: TGTGCCTGGAGGGACTATTGGACTGAAGCTTTCTTT

D gene: TRBD2
V gene: TRBV6-6
clone size: once
J gene: TRBJ2-3
CDR3 protein: CASSPRTSGGGDTQYF
CDR3 DNA: TGTGCCAGCAGCCCAAGGACTAGCGGGGGGGGAGATACGCAGTATTTT

D gene: .
V gene: TRBV18
clone size: .
J gene: TRBJ1-2
CDR3 protein: CASSPSGEPNYGYTF
CDR3 DNA: TGTGCCAGCTCACCATCGGGAGAACCTAACTATGGCTACACCTTC

D gene: .
V gene: TRBV21-1
clone size: few
J gene: TRBJ1-5
CDR3 protein: CASSKGGSNQPQHF
CDR3 DNA: TGTGCCAGCAGCAAGGGGGGGAGCAATCAGCCCCAGCATTTT

D gene: .
V gene: TRBV5-4
clone size: .
J gene: TRBJ1-4
CDR3 protein: CASSWGGGVEKLFF
CDR3 DNA: TGTGCCAGCAGCTGGGGAGGGGGAGTGGAAAAACTGTTTTTT

D gene: TRBD1
V gene: TRBV5-4
clone size: once
J gene: TRBJ2-3
CDR3 protein: CASSSPGQGALDTQYF
CDR3 DNA: TGTGCCAGCAGCTCCCCGGGACAGGGGGCGTTAGATACGCAGTATTTT

D gene: .
V gene: TRBV9
clone size: .
J gene: TRBJ2-3
CDR3 protein: CASSVGGQTTDTQYF
CDR3 DNA: TGTGCCAGCAGCGTAGGGGGCCAGACCACAGATACGCAGTATTTT

D gene: .
V gene: TRBV5-6
clone size: .
J gene: TRBJ1-2
CDR3 protein: CASSRDRSYGYTF
CDR3 DNA: TGTGCCAGCAGCCGCGACAGAAGCTATGGCTACACCTTC

D gene: TRBD2
V gene: TRBV27
clone size: .
J gene: TRBJ2-4
CDR3 protein: CASSTLAGGSGAKNIQYF
CDR3 DNA: TGTGCCAGCAGTACCCTAGCGGGGGGTTCAGGAGCCAAAAACATTCAGTACTTC

D gene: TRBD1
V gene: TRBV18
clone size: .
J gene: TRBJ1-5
CDR3 protein: CASSQTGGDQPQHF
CDR3 DNA: TGTGCCAGCTCCCAGACAGGGGGCGATCAGCCCCAGCATTTT

D gene: .
V gene: TRBV4-1
clone size: .
J gene: TRBJ1-1
CDR3 protein: CASSQGVSRAMNTEAFF
CDR3 DNA: TGCGCCAGCAGCCAAGGAGTGAGCAGGGCAATGAACACTGAAGCTTTCTTT

D gene: TRBD1
V gene: TRBV4-1
clone size: few
J gene: TRBJ1-2
CDR3 protein: CASSQDLLPTGTNYGYTF
CDR3 DNA: TGCGCCAGCAGCCAGGACCTACTCCCGACAGGGACAAACTATGGCTACACCTTC

D gene: TRBD1
V gene: TRBV12-3/TRBV12-4
clone size: .
J gene: TRBJ1-2
CDR3 protein: CASSHDRGYGYTF
CDR3 DNA: TGTGCCAGCAGTCACGACAGGGGCTATGGCTACACCTTC

D gene: .
V gene: TRBV6-4
clone size: .
J gene: TRBJ1-1
CDR3 protein: CASNRRLQGRGGAFF
CDR3 DNA: TGTGCCAGCAATCGACGATTACAGGGCCGAGGGGGAGCTTTCTTT

D gene: .
V gene: TRBV1
clone size: .
J gene: TRBJ1-2
CDR3 protein: CTSSLDPPGGYTF
CDR3 DNA: TGCACCAGCAGCCTTGACCCCCCGGGTGGCTACACCTTC

D gene: TRBD1
V gene: TRBV3-1/TRBV3-2
clone size: once
J gene: TRBJ2-1
CDR3 protein: CASSQVPGTGIDEQFF
CDR3 DNA: TGTGCCAGCAGCCAAGTCCCCGGGACAGGGATCGATGAGCAGTTCTTC

D gene: TRBD2
V gene: TRBV2
clone size: .
J gene: TRBJ2-1
CDR3 protein: CASTFSGGYNEQFF
CDR3 DNA: TGTGCCAGCACGTTTAGCGGGGGCTACAATGAGCAGTTCTTC

D gene: TRBD2
V gene: TRBV5-1
clone size: .
J gene: TRBJ2-1
CDR3 protein: CASSLLLAGADNEQFF
CDR3 DNA: TGCGCCAGCAGCCTATTACTAGCGGGGGCCGACAATGAGCAGTTCTTC

D gene: .
V gene: TRBV7-8
clone size: .
J gene: TRBJ1-5
CDR3 protein: CASSLLEPYQPQHF
CDR3 DNA: TGTGCCAGCAGCTTACTTGAGCCTTATCAGCCCCAGCATTTT

D gene: TRBD1
V gene: TRBV19
clone size: .
J gene: TRBJ1-2
CDR3 protein: CASRYTGGSNYGYTF
CDR3 DNA: TGTGCCAGTAGATACACAGGGGGCTCTAACTATGGCTACACCTTC

D gene: .
V gene: TRBV5-1
clone size: .
J gene: TRBJ2-5
CDR3 protein: CASSLGQGRETQYF
CDR3 DNA: TGCGCCAGCAGCTTGGGTCAGGGTAGGGAGACCCAGTACTTC

D gene: .
V gene: TRBV9
clone size: .
J gene: TRBJ1-3
CDR3 protein: CASSVRQQGSGNTIYF
CDR3 DNA: TGTGCCAGCAGCGTTCGGCAACAGGGATCTGGAAACACCATATATTTT

D gene: .
V gene: TRBV11-2
clone size: few
J gene: TRBJ1-3
CDR3 protein: CASSLTSAGNTIYF
CDR3 DNA: TGTGCCAGCAGCTTAACTTCCGCTGGAAACACCATATATTTT

D gene: TRBD1
V gene: TRBV19
clone size: .
J gene: TRBJ1-3
CDR3 protein: CASSMGDSRNTIYF
CDR3 DNA: TGTGCCAGTAGTATGGGGGACAGCCGAAACACCATATATTTT

D gene: TRBD1
V gene: TRBV6-5
clone size: .
J gene: TRBJ2-2
CDR3 protein: CASNQDRAGGELFF
CDR3 DNA: TGTGCCAGCAACCAAGACAGGGCTGGCGGGGAGCTGTTTTTT

D gene: .
V gene: TRBV7-2
clone size: once
J gene: TRBJ1-5
CDR3 protein: CASSLVVAENQPQHF
CDR3 DNA: TGTGCCAGCAGCTTAGTCGTGGCGGAGAATCAGCCCCAGCATTTT

D gene: TRBD1
V gene: TRBV19
clone size: .
J gene: TRBJ2-7
CDR3 protein: CASSTGQHNYEQYF
CDR3 DNA: TGTGCCAGTAGTACGGGACAGCATAACTACGAGCAGTACTTC

D gene: TRBD1
V gene: TRBV6-5
clone size: .
J gene: TRBJ2-7
CDR3 protein: CASKGASDEQYF
CDR3 DNA: TGTGCCAGCAAGGGGGCATCCGACGAGCAGTACTTC

D gene: TRBD1
V gene: TRBV6-5
clone size: .
J gene: TRBJ1-2
CDR3 protein: CASSPRGEIGYTF
CDR3 DNA: TGTGCCAGCAGCCCCAGGGGGGAGATAGGATACACCTTC

D gene: .
V gene: TRBV3-1/TRBV3-2
clone size: .
J gene: TRBJ1-1
CDR3 protein: CASSQDRVVGAFF
CDR3 DNA: TGTGCCAGCAGCCAAGATCGGGTTGTGGGTGCTTTCTTT

D gene: .
V gene: TRBV7-2
clone size: .
J gene: TRBJ1-1
CDR3 protein: CASSPPAGATEAFF
CDR3 DNA: TGTGCCAGCAGCCCGCCGGCGGGAGCGACTGAAGCTTTCTTT

D gene: TRBD1
V gene: TRBV6-5
clone size: .
J gene: TRBJ1-3
CDR3 protein: CASSYTGQGSGNTIYF
CDR3 DNA: TGTGCCAGCAGTTACACAGGACAGGGCTCTGGAAACACCATATATTTT

D gene: .
V gene: TRBV9
clone size: .
J gene: TRBJ2-5
CDR3 protein: CASSVGTEGETQYF
CDR3 DNA: TGTGCCAGCAGCGTAGGGACAGAAGGGGAGACCCAGTACTTC

D gene: .
V gene: TRBV7-9
clone size: .
J gene: TRBJ2-1
CDR3 protein: CASSLEAGEQFF
CDR3 DNA: TGTGCCAGCAGCTTAGAGGCGGGTGAGCAGTTCTTC

D gene: .
V gene: TRBV27
clone size: .
J gene: TRBJ1-2
CDR3 protein: CASSTRPGDGYTF
CDR3 DNA: TGTGCCAGCAGTACCCGTCCAGGGGATGGCTACACCTTC

D gene: TRBD1
V gene: TRBV2
clone size: .
J gene: TRBJ1-2
CDR3 protein: CASSDWDRGYGYTF
CDR3 DNA: TGTGCCAGCAGTGATTGGGACAGGGGGTATGGCTACACCTTC

D gene: TRBD1
V gene: TRBV9
clone size: .
J gene: TRBJ1-3
CDR3 protein: CASSVRQGFSGNTIYF
CDR3 DNA: TGTGCCAGCAGCGTACGACAGGGTTTCTCTGGAAACACCATATATTTT